This T cell receptor beta chain stems from a study of graft-versus-host responses after intestinal transplantation. The authors combined roughly 200,000 CFSE-labeled responder cells with roughly 200,000 irradiated, violet-dye-labeled stimulator cells in plates. At the end of the reaction, proliferating CFSE-low CD3+CD4+ and CD3+CD8+ responders were sorted. V lost 3 bases and J lost 1; bases outside the gene matches: 1. CDR3 size: 15 residues. Germline V gene sequence: CDR1 LGHNT, CDR2 FRNRAP. Profiling relied on immunoSEQ multiplex PCR, and the TCRdb table lists in-frame clones only, not all of them. The sample consists of 23,000 or so clones, 30% to 40% of them appearing once.

The sample was alloreactive CD8+ T cells from a mixed lymphocyte reaction culture, taken before intestinal transplant. Subset given: CFSE-low proliferating T cells sorted from roughly six-day pre-transplant mixed lymphocyte reaction (GvH or HvG direction). The chain is built from TRBV12-5 and TRBJ2-3; TRBD2 matches 10 bases. This receptor was obtained from a human patient who received an intestinal transplant. Written as DNA, the CDR3 is TGTGCTAGTGGTTTAAGCGGGGGGGGCACAGATACGCAGTATTTT. Protein: CASGLSGGGTDTQYF.